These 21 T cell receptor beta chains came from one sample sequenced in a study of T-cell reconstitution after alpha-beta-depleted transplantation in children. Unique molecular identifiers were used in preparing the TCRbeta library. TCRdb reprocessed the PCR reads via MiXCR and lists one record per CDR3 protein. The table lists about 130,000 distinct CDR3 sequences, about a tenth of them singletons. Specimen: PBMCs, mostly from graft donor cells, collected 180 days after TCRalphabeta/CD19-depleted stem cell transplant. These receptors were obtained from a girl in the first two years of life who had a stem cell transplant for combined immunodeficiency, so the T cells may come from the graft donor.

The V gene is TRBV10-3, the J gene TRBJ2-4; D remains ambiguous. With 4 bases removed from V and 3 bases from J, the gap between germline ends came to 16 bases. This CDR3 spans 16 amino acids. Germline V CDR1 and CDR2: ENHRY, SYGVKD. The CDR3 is CAISAMANNGKNIQYF. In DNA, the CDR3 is TGTGCCATCAGTGCCATGGCTAATAATGGCAAAAACATTCAGTACTTC.

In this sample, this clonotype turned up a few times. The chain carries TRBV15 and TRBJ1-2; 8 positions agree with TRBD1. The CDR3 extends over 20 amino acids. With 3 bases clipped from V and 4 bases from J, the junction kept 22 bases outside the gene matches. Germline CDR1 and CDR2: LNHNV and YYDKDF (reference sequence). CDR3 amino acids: CATSSPSDIRGRGPLYGYTF. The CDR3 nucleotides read TGTGCCACCAGCAGTCCTTCAGACATCAGGGGGCGCGGCCCCCTCTATGGCTACACCTTC.

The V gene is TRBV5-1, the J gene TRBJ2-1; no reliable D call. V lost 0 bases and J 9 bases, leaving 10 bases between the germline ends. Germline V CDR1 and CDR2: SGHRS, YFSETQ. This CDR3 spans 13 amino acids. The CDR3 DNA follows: TGCGCCAGCAGCTTGGTCCTGAGCGCTGAGCAGTTCTTC. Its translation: CASSLVLSAEQFF.

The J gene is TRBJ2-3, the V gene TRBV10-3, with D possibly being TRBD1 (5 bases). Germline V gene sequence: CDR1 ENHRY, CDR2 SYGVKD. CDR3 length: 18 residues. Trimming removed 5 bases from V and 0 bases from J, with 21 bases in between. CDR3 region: CAISSLPSTESSTDTQYF. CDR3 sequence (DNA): TGTGCCATCAGTTCGCTACCGTCGACAGAGTCTAGCACAGATACGCAGTATTTT.

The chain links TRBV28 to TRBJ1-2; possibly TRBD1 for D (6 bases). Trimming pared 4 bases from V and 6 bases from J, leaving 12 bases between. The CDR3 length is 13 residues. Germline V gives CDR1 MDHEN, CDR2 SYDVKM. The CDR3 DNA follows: TGTGCCAGCAGTTGGCTCCAGGGGAATGGCTACACCTTC. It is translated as CASSWLQGNGYTF.

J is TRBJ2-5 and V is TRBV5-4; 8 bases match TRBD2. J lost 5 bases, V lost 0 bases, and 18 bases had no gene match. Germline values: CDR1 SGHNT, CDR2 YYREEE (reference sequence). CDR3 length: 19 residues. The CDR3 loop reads CASSLVAGGGPGLKETQYF. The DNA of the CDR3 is TGTGCCAGCAGCTTGGTTGCGGGGGGAGGGCCAGGGCTCAAGGAGACCCAGTACTTC.

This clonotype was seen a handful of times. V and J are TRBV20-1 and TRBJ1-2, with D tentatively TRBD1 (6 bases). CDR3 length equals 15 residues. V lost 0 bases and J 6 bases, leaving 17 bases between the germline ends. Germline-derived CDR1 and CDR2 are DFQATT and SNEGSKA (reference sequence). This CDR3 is CSARDTWDIGNGYTF. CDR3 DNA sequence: TGCAGTGCTAGAGATACCTGGGACATAGGAAATGGCTACACCTTC.

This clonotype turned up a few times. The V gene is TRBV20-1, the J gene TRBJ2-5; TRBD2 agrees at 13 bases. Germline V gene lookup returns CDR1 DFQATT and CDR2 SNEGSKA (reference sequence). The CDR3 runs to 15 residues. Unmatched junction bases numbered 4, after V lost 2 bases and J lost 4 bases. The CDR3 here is CSARPRTSGRETQYF. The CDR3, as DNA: TGCAGTGCTAGACCCCGGACTAGCGGGAGAGAGACCCAGTACTTC.

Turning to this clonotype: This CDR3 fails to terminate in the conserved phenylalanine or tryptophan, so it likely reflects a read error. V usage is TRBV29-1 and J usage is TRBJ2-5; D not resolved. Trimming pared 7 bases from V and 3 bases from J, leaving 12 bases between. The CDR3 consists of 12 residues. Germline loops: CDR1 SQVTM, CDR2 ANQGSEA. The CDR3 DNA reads TGCAGCGGCCGGGCAACTGAAGAGACCCAGTACTTG. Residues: CSGRATEETQYL.

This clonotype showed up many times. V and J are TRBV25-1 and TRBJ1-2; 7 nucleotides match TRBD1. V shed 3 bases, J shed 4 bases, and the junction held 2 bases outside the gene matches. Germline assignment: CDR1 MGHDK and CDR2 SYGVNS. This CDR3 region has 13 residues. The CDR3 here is CASSDRGVYGYTF. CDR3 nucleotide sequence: TGTGCCAGCAGTGACAGGGGGGTCTATGGCTACACCTTC.

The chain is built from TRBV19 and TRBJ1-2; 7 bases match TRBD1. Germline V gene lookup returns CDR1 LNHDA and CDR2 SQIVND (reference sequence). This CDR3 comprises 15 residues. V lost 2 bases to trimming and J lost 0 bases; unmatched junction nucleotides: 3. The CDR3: CASSISTGPNYGYTF. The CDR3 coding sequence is TGTGCCAGTAGTATATCGACAGGGCCTAACTATGGCTACACCTTC.

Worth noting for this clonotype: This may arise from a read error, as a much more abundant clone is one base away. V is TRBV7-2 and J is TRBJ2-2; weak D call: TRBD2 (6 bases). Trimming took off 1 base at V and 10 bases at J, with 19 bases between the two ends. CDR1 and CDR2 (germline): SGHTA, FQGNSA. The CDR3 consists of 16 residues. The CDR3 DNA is TGTGCCAGCAGCTTAGTGTTTAGCGGCCCACCCGTGGAGCTGTTTTTT. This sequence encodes CASSLVFSGPPVELFF.

This CDR3 reads CASSWEANEKLFF. The CDR3 coding sequence is TGTGCCAGCAGTTGGGAAGCTAATGAAAAACTGTTTTTT. V gene TRBV28 combines with J gene TRBJ1-4, with D hard to call. The V end lost 4 bases, the J end lost 3 bases, and 6 bases lay between the germline ends. Germline V lookup: CDR1 MDHEN, CDR2 SYDVKM. This CDR3 contains 13 residues.

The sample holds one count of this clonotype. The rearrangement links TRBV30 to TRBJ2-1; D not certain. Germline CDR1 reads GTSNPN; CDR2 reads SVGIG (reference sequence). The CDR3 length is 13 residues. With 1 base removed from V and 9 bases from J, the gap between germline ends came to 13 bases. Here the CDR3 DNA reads TGTGCCTGGAGTGAAGGGCCCGATACTGAGCAGTTCTTC. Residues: CAWSEGPDTEQFF.

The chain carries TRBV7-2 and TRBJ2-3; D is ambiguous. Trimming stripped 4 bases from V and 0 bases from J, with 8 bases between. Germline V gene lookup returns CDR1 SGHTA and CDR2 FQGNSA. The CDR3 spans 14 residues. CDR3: CASSSGHSTDTQYF. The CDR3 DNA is TGTGCCAGCAGCTCCGGCCATAGCACAGATACGCAGTATTTT.

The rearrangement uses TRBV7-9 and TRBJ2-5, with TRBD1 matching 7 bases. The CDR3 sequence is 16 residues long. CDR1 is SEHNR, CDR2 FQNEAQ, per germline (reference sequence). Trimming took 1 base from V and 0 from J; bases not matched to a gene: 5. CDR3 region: CASSLDGTAYQETQYF. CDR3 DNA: TGTGCCAGCAGCTTAGATGGGACAGCGTACCAAGAGACCCAGTACTTC.

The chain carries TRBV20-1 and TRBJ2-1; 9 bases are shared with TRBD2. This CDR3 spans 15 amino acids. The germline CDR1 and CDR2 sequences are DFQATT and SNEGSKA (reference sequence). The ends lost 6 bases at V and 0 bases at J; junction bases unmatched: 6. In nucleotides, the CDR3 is TGCAGTGCCAACCCTAGCGGGGTCTCCTACAATGAGCAGTTCTTC. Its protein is CSANPSGVSYNEQFF.

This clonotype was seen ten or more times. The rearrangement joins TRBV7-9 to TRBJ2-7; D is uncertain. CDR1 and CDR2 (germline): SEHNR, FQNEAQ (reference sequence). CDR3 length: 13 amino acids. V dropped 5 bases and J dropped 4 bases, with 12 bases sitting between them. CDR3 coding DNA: TGTGCCAGCAGCGATTTGTTGGGTTACGAGCAGTACTTC. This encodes CASSDLLGYEQYF.

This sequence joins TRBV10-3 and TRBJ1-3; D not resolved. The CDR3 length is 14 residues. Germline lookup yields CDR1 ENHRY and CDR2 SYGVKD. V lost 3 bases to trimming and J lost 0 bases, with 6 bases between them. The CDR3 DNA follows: TGTGCCATCAGTGATATAAGCTCTGGAAACACCATATATTTT. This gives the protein CAISDISSGNTIYF.

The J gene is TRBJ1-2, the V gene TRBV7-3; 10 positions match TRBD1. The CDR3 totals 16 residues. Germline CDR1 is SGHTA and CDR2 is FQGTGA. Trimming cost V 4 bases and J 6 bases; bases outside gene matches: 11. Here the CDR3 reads CASSSPGTGENNGYTF. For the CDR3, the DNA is TGTGCCAGCAGCTCCCCGGGGACAGGGGAAAACAATGGCTACACCTTC.

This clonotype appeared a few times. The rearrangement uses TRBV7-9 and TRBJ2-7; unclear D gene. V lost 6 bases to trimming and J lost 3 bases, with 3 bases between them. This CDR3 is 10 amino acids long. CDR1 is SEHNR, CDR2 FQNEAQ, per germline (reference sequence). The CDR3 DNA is TGTGCCAGCAGGTGCTACGAGCAGTACTTC. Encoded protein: CASRCYEQYF.